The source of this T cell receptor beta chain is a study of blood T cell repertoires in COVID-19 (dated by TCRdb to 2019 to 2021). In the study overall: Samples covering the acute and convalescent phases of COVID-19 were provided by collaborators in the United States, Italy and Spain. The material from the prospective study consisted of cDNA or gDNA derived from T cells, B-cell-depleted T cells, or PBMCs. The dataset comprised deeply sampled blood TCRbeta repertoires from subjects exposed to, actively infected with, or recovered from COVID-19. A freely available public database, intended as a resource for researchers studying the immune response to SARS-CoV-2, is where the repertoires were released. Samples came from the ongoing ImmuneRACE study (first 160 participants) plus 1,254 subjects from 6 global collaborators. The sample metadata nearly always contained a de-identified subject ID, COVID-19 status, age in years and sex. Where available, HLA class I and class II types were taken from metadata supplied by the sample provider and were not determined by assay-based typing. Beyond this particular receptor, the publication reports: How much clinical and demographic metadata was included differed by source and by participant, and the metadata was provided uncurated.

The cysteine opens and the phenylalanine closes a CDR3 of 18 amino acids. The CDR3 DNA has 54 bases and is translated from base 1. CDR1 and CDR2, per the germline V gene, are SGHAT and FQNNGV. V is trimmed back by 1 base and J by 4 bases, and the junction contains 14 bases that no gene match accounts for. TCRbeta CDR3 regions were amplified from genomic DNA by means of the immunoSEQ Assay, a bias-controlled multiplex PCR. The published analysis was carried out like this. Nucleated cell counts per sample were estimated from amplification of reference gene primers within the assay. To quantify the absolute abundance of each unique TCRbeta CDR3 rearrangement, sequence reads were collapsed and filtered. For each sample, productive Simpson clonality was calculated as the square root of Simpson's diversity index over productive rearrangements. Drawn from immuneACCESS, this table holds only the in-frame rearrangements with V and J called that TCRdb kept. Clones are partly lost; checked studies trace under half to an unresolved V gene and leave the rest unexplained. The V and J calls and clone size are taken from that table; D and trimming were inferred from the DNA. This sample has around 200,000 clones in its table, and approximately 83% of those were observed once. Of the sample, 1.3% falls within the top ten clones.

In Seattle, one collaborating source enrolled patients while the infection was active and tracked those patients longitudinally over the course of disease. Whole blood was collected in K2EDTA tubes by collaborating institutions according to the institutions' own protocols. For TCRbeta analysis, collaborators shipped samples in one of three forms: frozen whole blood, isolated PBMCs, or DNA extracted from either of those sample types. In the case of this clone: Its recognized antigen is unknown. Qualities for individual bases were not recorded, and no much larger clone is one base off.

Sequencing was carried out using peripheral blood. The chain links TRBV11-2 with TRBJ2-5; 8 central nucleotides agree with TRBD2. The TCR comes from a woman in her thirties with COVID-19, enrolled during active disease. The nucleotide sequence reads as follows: TGTGCCAGCAGCTTAGGAGGTTTGTCGGGGGGGGCCGGAGAGACCCAGTACTTC. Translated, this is CASSLGGLSGGAGETQYF.